The sequence of this TCR beta chain was determined in a study of blood T cell repertoires in COVID-19. TCRdb keeps only in-frame clones here, not all; method: immunoSEQ multiplex PCR. Of some 260,000 clones detected, roughly 86% appear once; the ten largest clones hold 0.8%. This clone was seen only a few times. The CDR3 is made up of 16 amino acids. The germline V gene has CDR1 SNHLY and CDR2 FYNNEI. Between the trimmed V and J ends, which lost 5 bases and 9 bases, there was a span of 20 bases. The rearrangement joins TRBV2 to TRBJ1-6, with a weak D call TRBD1 (6 bases). The TCR was taken from a woman aged 25 to 39 with acute or convalescent COVID-19. The sequencing input was peripheral blood. DNA for the CDR3: TGTGCCAGCAGTCTCCGGGACAACACAAAAGCTTCACCCCTCCACTTT. Amino acids: CASSLRDNTKASPLHF.